The sequence of this TCR beta chain was determined in a study of blood T cell repertoires in COVID-19 (dated by TCRdb to about 2020). Looking at the study overall: Samples from collaborators originated in the United States, Italy and Spain and spanned both the acute and convalescent phases of COVID-19. The material from the prospective study consisted of cDNA or gDNA derived from T cells, B-cell-depleted T cells, or PBMCs. Deeply sampled blood TCRbeta repertoires from subjects exposed to, actively infected with, or recovered from COVID-19 were included in the dataset. The repertoires were made available in a free public database intended to serve as a resource for research on the immune response to SARS-CoV-2. The samples were drawn from two sources: the first 160 participants of the ongoing ImmuneRACE study, and 1,200 or so subjects contributed by 6 global collaborators. Nearly every sample came with metadata listing a de-identified subject ID, COVID-19 status, age in years and sex. Where HLA class I and class II types were available, the types were taken from metadata supplied by the sample provider, not from assay-based typing. General conclusions and limits of the study: Clinical and demographic metadata were provided uncurated, with the amount varying by source and participant.

TCRbeta CDR3 regions were amplified from genomic DNA by means of the immunoSEQ Assay, a bias-controlled multiplex PCR. As for the original processing: The number of nucleated cells in each sample was estimated from the amplification of reference gene primers within the assay. To quantify the absolute abundance of each unique TCRbeta CDR3 rearrangement, sequence reads were collapsed and filtered. For each sample, productive Simpson clonality was calculated by taking the square root of Simpson's diversity index across productive rearrangements. TCRdb stores this immuneACCESS table with in-frame sequences only. Part of the clones is absent; in the studies checked, under half of the shortfall reflects unresolved V genes, and no reason is known for the rest. V, J and clone size are those of that table, while D and trimming were read from the DNA. Here the sample has 180,000 or so clones; 75% to 90% occur a single time. The ten most abundant clones make up approximately 13% of the sample.

Participants in the prospective study were aged roughly 18 to 90 years, lived in about two dozen United States geographic areas, and enrolled through a virtual design. In the prospective study, cohorts were assigned on the basis of participant-reported clinical history obtained from a screening survey and a study questionnaire. Recovered participants in ImmuneRACE Cohort 3 were defined by two consecutive negative NP/OP PCR tests, clearance by a healthcare professional, or resolution of symptoms. In the prospective study, mobile phlebotomists collected whole blood, serum and a nasopharyngeal or oropharyngeal swab from each participant. Additional blood draws and questionnaires over an approximately 2-month period could optionally be provided by prospective study participants. Prospective study blood samples were shipped either frozen or at room temperature before DNA extraction. Reading from cysteine to phenylalanine, the CDR3 counts 13 amino acids. Only the CDR3 DNA is retained, 39 bases long and in frame from the first base. CDR1 and CDR2 are read off the germline V gene (reference sequence) as MNHNY and SVGAGI. Deletion took 3 bases off V and 2 bases off J, with a span of 6 bases between the germline ends.

For this clone: Its antigen target is currently unknown. Base-call qualities are not available, and no considerably larger clone is one nucleotide away.

The sequence joins TRBV6-6 to TRBJ2-3; the D gene cannot be resolved reliably. The sample comprised PBMCs or T cells enriched from blood (not recorded which). The TCR sequence derives from an older woman who had recovered from COVID-19. The nucleotides read TGTGCCAGCAGTTATAGTCCCACAGATACGCAGTATTTT. Its protein reads: CASSYSPTDTQYF.